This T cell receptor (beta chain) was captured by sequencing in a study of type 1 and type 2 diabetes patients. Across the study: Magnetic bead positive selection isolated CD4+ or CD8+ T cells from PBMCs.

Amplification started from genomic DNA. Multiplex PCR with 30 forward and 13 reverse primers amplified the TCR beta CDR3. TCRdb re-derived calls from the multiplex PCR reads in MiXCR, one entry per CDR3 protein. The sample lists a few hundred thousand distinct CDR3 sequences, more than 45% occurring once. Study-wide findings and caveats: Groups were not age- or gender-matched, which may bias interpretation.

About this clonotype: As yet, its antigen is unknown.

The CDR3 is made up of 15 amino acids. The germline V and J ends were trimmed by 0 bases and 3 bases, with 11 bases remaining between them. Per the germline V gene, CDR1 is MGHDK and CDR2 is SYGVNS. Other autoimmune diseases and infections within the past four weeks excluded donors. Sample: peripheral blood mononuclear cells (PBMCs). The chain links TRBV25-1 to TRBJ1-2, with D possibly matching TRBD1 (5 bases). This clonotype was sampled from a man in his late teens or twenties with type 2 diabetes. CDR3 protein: CASSEYTGRDYGYTF. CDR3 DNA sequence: TGTGCCAGCAGTGAATATACAGGCCGGGACTATGGCTACACCTTC.